This TCR beta chain came from a study of neurological immune-mediated disorders (dated by TCRdb to the late 2010s). Study-level background: Peripheral blood TCR-beta repertoires from HTLV-I-associated myelopathy (HAM/TSP) patients, multiple sclerosis patients and healthy controls were compared by UMI-based sequencing. The cohort comprised about 71 subjects: roughly 15 HAM/TSP patients, 35 or so multiple sclerosis patients and around 20 healthy controls. Alongside PBMC samples, the set of around 99 TCR-beta libraries contained longitudinal samples, technical triplicates, and paired CD4+ and CD8+ T-cell subsets that had been sorted. The paper's findings and limits, for the study overall: No identical CDR3 amino acid sequences were found to be shared among expanded clones across subjects, suggesting that TCR-beta repertoires were private in all groups. TCR clonal expansion was highest in HAM/TSP patients and lowest in MS patients, with MS patients falling below even healthy controls.

This clonotype has at least ten counts. It lacks a known antigen. Within one base of it there is no much larger clone, and no base qualities were kept. The healthy controls were volunteers from blood banks in Maryland, USA. For the unsorted PBMC libraries, 2 million PBMCs were stored in RNAlater at -80 degrees C until RNA extraction and were used to generate the libraries. Peripheral blood was subjected to Ficoll-Hypaque density gradient centrifugation to isolate PBMCs, which were then cryopreserved in liquid nitrogen. The germline V gene encodes CDR1 SGHTA and CDR2 FQGNSA. V is cut back by 3 bases and J by 4 bases, with 6 bases in the junction unmatched. From its cysteine to its phenylalanine, the CDR3 spans 15 amino acids. Just the 45-base CDR3 DNA is kept, in frame starting at base 1. cDNA synthesis used template-switch 5'RACE with a primer carrying a 10-nucleotide random unique molecular identifier tagging each TCR transcript. Over 180 million TCR-beta sequences, covering 15-18 subjects, were produced in each sequencing run. The RNeasy kit was used for extraction of total RNA. Using the KAPA Real-time Library Amplification kit, TCR-beta VDJ regions were amplified with primers for the TCR constant region and the 5'RACE anchor. Sample indexes and Illumina adaptors were added in a first PCR, and a second PCR then increased library yield. After purification with Ampure beads, the TCR product of roughly 650 bp was size-selected on a 2% E-gel SizeSelection system. Before pooling, library quality was assessed on a Bioanalyzer, concentration was determined with Qubit, and library quantification was performed with the Kapa Library Quantification kit. Libraries were sequenced paired-end 2 x 150 bp on an Illumina HiSeq 2500. To increase sequence diversity, roughly 25-31% phiX was spiked into each library pool. The authors' analysis ran thus. Quality-filtered reads were processed with the UMI-based MiGEC pipeline, and over 90% of raw TCR sequences were removed by the MiGEC pipeline during error correction. VDJ genes were aligned to IMGT germline references, and each clonotype was defined by a unique CDR3 amino acid sequence together with V-J genes. Clonal expansion, Shannon diversity and CDR3 relatedness (CalcPairwiseDistances, ClusterSamples) were evaluated with VDJtools, and phylogenetic trees were built with CLCbio workbench. Using coefficient-of-variation modelling across technical triplicates, the study counted a clone as expanded if it had at least 8 unique UMIs. The public reads were run again by TCRdb, first through fastp at Q25 and then through MiXCR, and only productive beta chains were kept. One record per CDR3 amino acid sequence lists the most common genes and DNA. The V and J calls come from TCRdb's annotation, not from the publication. The sample contains tens of thousands of distinct CDR3 sequences, about 9.4% of them found a single time. The ten largest clones represent around 1.7% of the sample.

The V and J segments used are TRBV7-2 and TRBJ1-5; 7 bases in the junction line up with TRBD1. The sequence came from a man aged 45-65 years in good health. The sample taken for sequencing was PBMCs. The nucleotide sequence is given as TGTGCCAGCAGCTTCTGGACAGGCCAGAATCAGCCCCAGCATTTT. It translates as CASSFWTGQNQPQHF.